The 7 T cell receptor beta chains listed next were all sequenced from one sample in a study of cytomegalovirus exposure and HLA in healthy donors. In the PCR, 60 Vbeta and 13 Jbeta primers were used. Data came from immunoSEQ multiplex PCR; TCRdb stores just in-frame clones and leaves some out. The top ten hold 2.5% to 3.5% of the sample, which has more than 100,000 clones, 60% to 85% seen once. What was sequenced was PBMCs. All receptors come from a woman in her 40s in good health and CMV-seropositive.

The rearrangement links TRBV14 to TRBJ1-3; unclear D gene. The germline V and J ends were trimmed by 4 bases and 4 bases, with 8 bases remaining between them. Germline CDR1 SGHDN, CDR2 FVKESK. The CDR3 runs 13 residues. The CDR3 is CASSRVVGNTIYF. CDR3 coding DNA: TGTGCCAGCAGCCGAGTAGTCGGAAACACCATATATTTT.

CDR3 sequence: CASRSPWARGPGEQYF. CDR3 DNA sequence: TGTGCCAGCAGGTCACCTTGGGCCAGGGGGCCAGGCGAGCAGTACTTC. The chain has TRBV11-2 and TRBJ2-7; TRBD1 matches 8 bases. Germline V CDR1 and CDR2: SGHAT, FQNNGV. J was trimmed by 6 bases and V by 6 bases; bases with no gene match: 16. The CDR3 loop spans 16 amino acids.

The chain carries TRBV7-2 and TRBJ2-1; no firm D call. Germline V CDR1 and CDR2: SGHTA, FQGNSA. V lost 10 bases, J lost 9 bases, and 13 bases lay in between. The CDR3 is made up of 11 amino acids. CDR3 protein: CATSGLSEQFF. The CDR3 DNA follows: TGTGCCACTTCAGGATTAAGTGAGCAGTTCTTC.

V usage is TRBV4-1 and J usage is TRBJ1-5, with D perhaps TRBD1 (6 bases). The CDR3 covers 16 residues. The V end lost 4 bases, the J end lost 4 bases, and 17 bases lay between the germline ends. The germline V gene encodes CDR1 MGHRA and CDR2 YSYEKL. The chain's CDR3 is CASSRLNKTGNQPQHF. DNA of the CDR3: TGCGCCAGCAGCCGCCTAAACAAAACAGGGAATCAGCCCCAGCATTTT.

In its sample, this clone was seen a few times. This rearrangement joins TRBV4-2 to TRBJ1-1; 7 bases are shared with TRBD1. V trimming: 0 bases; J trimming: 8 bases; junction bases outside the gene matches: 3. CDR1 LGHNA and CDR2 YNFKEQ come from the germline V gene. CDR3 length: 13 residues. As DNA, the CDR3 is TGTGCCAGCAGCCAAGAGGCCAGGGGGGAAGCTTTCTTT. Protein product: CASSQEARGEAFF.

V and J are TRBV9 and TRBJ2-1, with D tentatively TRBD1 (6 bases). This CDR3 has 15 amino acids. In germline, CDR1 is SGDLS, CDR2 YYNGEE. Trimming pared 0 bases from V and 4 bases from J, leaving 11 bases between. The CDR3 is CASSVGATGYNEQFF. In nucleotides, the CDR3 is TGTGCCAGCAGCGTAGGGGCCACAGGGTACAATGAGCAGTTCTTC.

V usage is TRBV7-3 and J usage is TRBJ2-5, with 9 bases fitting TRBD1. V shed 3 bases, J shed 4 bases, and the junction held 12 bases outside the gene matches. CDR3 size: 17 residues. CDR1 is SGHTA and CDR2 is FQGTGA in the germline V gene. CDR3 nucleotide sequence: TGTGCCAGCAGCTTGGGACTTTCAACAGGGGGCATAGAGACCCAGTACTTC. Its protein is CASSLGLSTGGIETQYF.